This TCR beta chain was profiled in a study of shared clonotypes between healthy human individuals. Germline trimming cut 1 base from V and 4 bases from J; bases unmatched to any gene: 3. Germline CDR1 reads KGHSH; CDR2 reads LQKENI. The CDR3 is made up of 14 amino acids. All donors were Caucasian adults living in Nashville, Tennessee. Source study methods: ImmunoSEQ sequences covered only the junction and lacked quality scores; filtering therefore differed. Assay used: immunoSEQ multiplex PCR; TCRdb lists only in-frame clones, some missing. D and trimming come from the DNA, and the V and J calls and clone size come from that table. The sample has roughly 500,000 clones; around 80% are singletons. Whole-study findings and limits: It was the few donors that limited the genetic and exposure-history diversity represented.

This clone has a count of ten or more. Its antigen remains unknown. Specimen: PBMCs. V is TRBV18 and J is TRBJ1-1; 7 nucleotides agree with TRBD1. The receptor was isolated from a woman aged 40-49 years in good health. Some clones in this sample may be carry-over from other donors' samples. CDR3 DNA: TGTGCCAGCTCACCACAGGGGGCAAGCACTGAAGCTTTCTTT. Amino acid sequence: CASSPQGASTEAFF. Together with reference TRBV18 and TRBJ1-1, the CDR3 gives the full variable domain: NAGVMQNPRHLVRRRGQEARLRCSPMKGHSHVYWYRQLPEEGLKFMVYLQKENIIDESGMPKERFSAEFPKEGPSILRIQQVVRGDSAAYFCASSPQGASTEAFFGQGTRLTVV.